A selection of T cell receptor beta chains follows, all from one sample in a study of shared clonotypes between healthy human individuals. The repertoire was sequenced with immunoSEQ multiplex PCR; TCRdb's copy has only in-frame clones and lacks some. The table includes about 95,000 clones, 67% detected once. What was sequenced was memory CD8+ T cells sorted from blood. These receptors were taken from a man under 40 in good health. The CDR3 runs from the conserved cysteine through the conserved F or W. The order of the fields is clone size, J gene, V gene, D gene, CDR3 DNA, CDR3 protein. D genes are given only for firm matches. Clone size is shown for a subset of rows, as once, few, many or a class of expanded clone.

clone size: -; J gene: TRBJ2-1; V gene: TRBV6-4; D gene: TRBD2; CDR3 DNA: TGTGCCAGCAGTGAGGCGGGAGTAGTGAATGAGCAGTTCTTC; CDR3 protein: CASSEAGVVNEQFF
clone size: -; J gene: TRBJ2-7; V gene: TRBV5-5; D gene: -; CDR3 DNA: TGTGCCAGCAGCTTGGCCCTTCGGTACGAGCAGTACTTC; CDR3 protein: CASSLALRYEQYF
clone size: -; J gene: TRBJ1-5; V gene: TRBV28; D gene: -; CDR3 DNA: TGTGCCAGCAGTTTGGCCCTCAGGGGCAATCAGCCCCAGCATTTT; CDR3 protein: CASSLALRGNQPQHF
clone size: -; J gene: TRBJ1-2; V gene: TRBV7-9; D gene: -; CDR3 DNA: TGTGCCAGCAGCCTTAACAGCGAATGGTCTTTCTATGGCTACACCTTC; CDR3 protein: CASSLNSEWSFYGYTF
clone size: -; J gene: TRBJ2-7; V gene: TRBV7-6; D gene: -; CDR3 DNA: TGTGCCAGCAGCGTCGAGACCGGGACCTTCAACGAGCAGTACTTC; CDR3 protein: CASSVETGTFNEQYF
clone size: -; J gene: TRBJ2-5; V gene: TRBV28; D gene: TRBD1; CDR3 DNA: TGTGCCAGCAGTTCGCAAGTAGGCAGGGGGTACCAAGAGACCCAGTACTTC; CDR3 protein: CASSSQVGRGYQETQYF
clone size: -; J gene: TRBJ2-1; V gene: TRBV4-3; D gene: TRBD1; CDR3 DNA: TGCGCCAGCAGCCAAGCTTCTCCCGGGACAGGGGGCAATGAGCAGTTCTTC; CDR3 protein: CASSQASPGTGGNEQFF
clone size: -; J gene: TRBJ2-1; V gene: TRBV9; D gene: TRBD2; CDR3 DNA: TGTGCCAGCAGCGTAGAAAAACTAGCGGGCGCCGGTGAGCAGTTCTTC; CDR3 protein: CASSVEKLAGAGEQFF
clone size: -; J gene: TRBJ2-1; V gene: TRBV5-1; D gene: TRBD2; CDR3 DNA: TGCGCCAGCAGCTTGTGGGGGGATCCTAGCGGGAGCGATGAGCAGTTCTTC; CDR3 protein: CASSLWGDPSGSDEQFF
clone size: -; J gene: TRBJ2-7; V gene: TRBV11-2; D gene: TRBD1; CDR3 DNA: TGTGCCAGCAGCCGGCTAGACAGGGGGGGTCACGAGCAGTACTTC; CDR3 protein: CASSRLDRGGHEQYF
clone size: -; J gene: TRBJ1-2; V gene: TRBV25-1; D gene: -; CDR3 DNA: TGTGCCAGCAGTGAATGGAGTTGGGTCCCCAAGGCTTTC; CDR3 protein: CASSEWSWVPKAF
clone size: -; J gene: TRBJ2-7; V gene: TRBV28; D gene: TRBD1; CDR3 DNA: TGTGCCAGCCGAGGGGGCTTGATCTACGAGCAGTACTTC; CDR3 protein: CASRGGLIYEQYF
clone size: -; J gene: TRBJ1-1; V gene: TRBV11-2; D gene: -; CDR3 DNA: TGTGCCAGCAGCCAGGAGGGGAATCAGAACACTGAAGCTTTCTTT; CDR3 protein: CASSQEGNQNTEAFF
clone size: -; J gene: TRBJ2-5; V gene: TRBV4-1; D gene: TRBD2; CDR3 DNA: TGCGCCAGCAGCCAGAAACTAGCGCAAGAGACCCAGTACTTC; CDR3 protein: CASSQKLAQETQYF
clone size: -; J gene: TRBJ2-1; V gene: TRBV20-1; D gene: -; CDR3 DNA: TGCAGTGCGCCCGACTACAATGAGCAGTTCTTC; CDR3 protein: CSAPDYNEQFF
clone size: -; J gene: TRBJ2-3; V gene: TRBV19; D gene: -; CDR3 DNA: TGTGCCAGTAGTATGGGTCACGGGAGCACAGATACGCAGTATTTT; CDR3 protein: CASSMGHGSTDTQYF
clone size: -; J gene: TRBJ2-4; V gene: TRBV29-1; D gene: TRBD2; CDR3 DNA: TGCAGCGTTTGGGGGGGTAGGGATTCCAAAAACATTCAGTACTTC; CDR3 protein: CSVWGGRDSKNIQYF
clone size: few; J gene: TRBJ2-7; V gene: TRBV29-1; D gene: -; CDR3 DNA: TGCAGCGTTGTAATACTAGATGAGAACGAGCAGTACTTC; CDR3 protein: CSVVILDENEQYF
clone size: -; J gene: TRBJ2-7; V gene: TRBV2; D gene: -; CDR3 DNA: TGTGCCAGCACAGACAGGCGATCCTACGAGCAGTACTTC; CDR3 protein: CASTDRRSYEQYF
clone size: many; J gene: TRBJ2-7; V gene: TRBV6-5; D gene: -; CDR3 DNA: TGTGCCAGCAGTTACACATCCGGGACACCCTCCTACGAGCAGTACTTC; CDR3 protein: CASSYTSGTPSYEQYF
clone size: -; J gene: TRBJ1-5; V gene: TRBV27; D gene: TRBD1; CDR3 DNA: TGTGCCAGCAGGCGGGACAGAAGCAATCAGCCCCAGCATTTT; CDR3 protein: CASRRDRSNQPQHF
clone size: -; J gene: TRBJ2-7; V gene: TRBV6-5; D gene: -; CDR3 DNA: TGTGCCAGCAGTTACGCCCTAGGGAGCTATTACGAGCAGTACTTC; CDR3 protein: CASSYALGSYYEQYF
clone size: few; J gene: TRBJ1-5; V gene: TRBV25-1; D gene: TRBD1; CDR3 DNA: TGTGCCAGCAGTGACCGGGACAGTAGTTTCCAGCATTTT; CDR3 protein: CASSDRDSSFQHF
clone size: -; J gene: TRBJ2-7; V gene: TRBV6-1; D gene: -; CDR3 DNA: TGTGCCAGTGGGGGGGCTAGCGACATTTACGAGCAGTACTTC; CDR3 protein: CASGGASDIYEQYF
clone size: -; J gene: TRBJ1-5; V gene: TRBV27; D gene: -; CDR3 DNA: TGTGCCAGCAGGATGACAGTGGATAGCAATCAGCCCCAGCATTTT; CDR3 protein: CASRMTVDSNQPQHF
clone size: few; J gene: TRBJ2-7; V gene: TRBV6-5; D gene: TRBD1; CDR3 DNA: TGTGCCAGCAGTACCGGGACAGGAGGATACGAGCAGTACTTC; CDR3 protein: CASSTGTGGYEQYF
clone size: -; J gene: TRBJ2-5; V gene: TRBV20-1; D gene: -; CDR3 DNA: TGCAGTGCCGGAGAGACCCAGTACTTC; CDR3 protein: CSAGETQYF
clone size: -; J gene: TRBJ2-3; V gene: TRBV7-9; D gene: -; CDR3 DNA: TGTGCCAGCAGCCCCGGACAGAGCACAGATACGCAGTATTTT; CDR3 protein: CASSPGQSTDTQYF
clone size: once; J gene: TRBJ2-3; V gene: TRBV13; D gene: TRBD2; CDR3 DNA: TGTGCCAGCAGCTTCCGACTAGCCGCGGATACGCAGTATTTT; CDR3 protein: CASSFRLAADTQYF
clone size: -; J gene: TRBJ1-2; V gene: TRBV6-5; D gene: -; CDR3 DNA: TGTGCCAGCAGACCCGGACACCTCTATGGCTACACCTTC; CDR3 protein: CASRPGHLYGYTF
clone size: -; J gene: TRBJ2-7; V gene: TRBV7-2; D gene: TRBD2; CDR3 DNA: TGTGCCAGCAGCTCACGTAGCGGGGGGAGCTCCTACGAGCAGTACTTC; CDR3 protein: CASSSRSGGSSYEQYF
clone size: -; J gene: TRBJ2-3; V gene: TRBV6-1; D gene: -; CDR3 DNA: TGTGCCAGCAGTGGGGGGGCGGGACAGAGCACAGATACGCAGTATTTT; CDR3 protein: CASSGGAGQSTDTQYF
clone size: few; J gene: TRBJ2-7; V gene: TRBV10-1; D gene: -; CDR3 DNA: TGCGCCAGCAGTGAGTCAGGACAACCCGAGCAGTACTTC; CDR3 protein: CASSESGQPEQYF
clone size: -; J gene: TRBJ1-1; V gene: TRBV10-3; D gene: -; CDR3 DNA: TGTGCCATCAGTGAAATGAACACTGAAGCTTTCTTT; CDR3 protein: CAISEMNTEAFF
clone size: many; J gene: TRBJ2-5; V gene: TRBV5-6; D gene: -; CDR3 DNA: TGTGCCAGCAGCTTGGCAGCACCTTGGGAGACCCAGTACTTC; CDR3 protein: CASSLAAPWETQYF
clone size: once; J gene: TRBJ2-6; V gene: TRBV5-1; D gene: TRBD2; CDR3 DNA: TGCGCCAGCAGCCCCGACTCATCTAGCGGGAGCTCTGGGGCCAACGTCCTGACTTTC; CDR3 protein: CASSPDSSSGSSGANVLTF
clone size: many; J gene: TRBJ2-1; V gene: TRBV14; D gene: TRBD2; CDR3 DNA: TGTGCCAGCAGCCAAACGGGACTAGCGGCCTACAATGAGCAGTTCTTC; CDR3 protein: CASSQTGLAAYNEQFF
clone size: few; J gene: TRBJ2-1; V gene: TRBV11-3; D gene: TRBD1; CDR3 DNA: TGTGCCAGCAGCTTAGGGCAGGGGGCAGACAATGAGCAGTTCTTC; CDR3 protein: CASSLGQGADNEQFF
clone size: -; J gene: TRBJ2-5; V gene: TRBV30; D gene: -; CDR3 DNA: TGTGCCTGGAGTGTAAACCGAGGACGGCTTACGACGACCCAGTACTTC; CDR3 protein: CAWSVNRGRLTTTQYF
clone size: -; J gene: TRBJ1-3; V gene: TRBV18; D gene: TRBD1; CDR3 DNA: TGTGCCAGCTCACAGACAGGGACCCCCTCGTCTGGAAACACCATATATTTT; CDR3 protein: CASSQTGTPSSGNTIYF
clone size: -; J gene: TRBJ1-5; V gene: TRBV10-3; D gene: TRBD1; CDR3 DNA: TGTGCCATCAGTGAAGGGGGGACAGGGGTTCAGCCCCAGCATTTT; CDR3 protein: CAISEGGTGVQPQHF
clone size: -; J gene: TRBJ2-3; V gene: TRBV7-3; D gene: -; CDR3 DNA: TGTGCCAGCAGCCCAGGGGTCACTAGCACAGATACGCAGTATTTT; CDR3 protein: CASSPGVTSTDTQYF
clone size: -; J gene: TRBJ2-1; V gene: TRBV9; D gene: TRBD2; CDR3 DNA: TGTGCCAGCAGCGTAGCGGGCGGGAGCCGGGGGGAGCAGTTCTTC; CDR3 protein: CASSVAGGSRGEQFF
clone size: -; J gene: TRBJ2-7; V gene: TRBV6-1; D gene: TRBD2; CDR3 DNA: TGTGCCAGCAGCCCCGGGGCCAGCGGGAGCCACGAGCAGTACTTC; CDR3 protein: CASSPGASGSHEQYF
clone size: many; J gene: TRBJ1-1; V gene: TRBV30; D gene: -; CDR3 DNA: TGTGCCTGGACGGAGACAGTACCGAACACTGAAGCTTTCTTT; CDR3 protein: CAWTETVPNTEAFF
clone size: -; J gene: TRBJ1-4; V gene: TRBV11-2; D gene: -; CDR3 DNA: TGTGCCAGCAGCCCACTCACAGGGCCTAATGAAAAACTGTTTTTT; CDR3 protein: CASSPLTGPNEKLFF
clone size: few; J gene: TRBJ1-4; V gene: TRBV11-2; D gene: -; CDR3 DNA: TGTGCCAGCAGCTCCGATTGGTCAACTAATGAAAAACTGTTTTTT; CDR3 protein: CASSSDWSTNEKLFF
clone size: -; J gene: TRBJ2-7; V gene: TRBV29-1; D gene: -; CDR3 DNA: TGCAGCGTTTTGGTCTCTTACGAGCAGTACTTC; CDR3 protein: CSVLVSYEQYF
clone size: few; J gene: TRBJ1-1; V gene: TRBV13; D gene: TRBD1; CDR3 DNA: TGTGCCAGCAGCTTAGAGGGACAGGGGGAAGCTTTCTTT; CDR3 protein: CASSLEGQGEAFF
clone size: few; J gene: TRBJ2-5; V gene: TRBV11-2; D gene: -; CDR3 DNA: TGTGCCAGCAGCTACCGTCGGGGGAGCGGACAAGAGACCCAGTACTTC; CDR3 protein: CASSYRRGSGQETQYF
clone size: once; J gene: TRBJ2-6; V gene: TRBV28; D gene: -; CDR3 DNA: TGTGCCAGCAGTTTCGGGACGGACAGCTCTGGGGCCAACGTCCTGACTTTC; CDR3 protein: CASSFGTDSSGANVLTF
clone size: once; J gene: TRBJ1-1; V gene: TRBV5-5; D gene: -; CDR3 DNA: TGTGCCAGCAGCTTGGGGGCAGGGAGTACTGAAGCTTTCTTT; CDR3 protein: CASSLGAGSTEAFF
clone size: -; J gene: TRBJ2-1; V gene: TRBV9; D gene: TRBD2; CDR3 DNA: TGTGCCAGCAGCGTAGGTCTCGCGGGAGCTGACAATGAGCAGTTCTTC; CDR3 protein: CASSVGLAGADNEQFF
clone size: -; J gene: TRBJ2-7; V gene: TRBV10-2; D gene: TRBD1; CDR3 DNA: TGCGCCAGCAGTAACGCCGGGACAGGGTTCGAGCAGTACTTC; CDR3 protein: CASSNAGTGFEQYF
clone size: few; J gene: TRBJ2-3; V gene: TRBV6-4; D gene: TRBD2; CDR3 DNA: TGTGCCAGCAGTGTTCGGGGGGGCACAGATACGCAGTATTTT; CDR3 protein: CASSVRGGTDTQYF
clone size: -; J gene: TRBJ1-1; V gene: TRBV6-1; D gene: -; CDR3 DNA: TGTGCCAGCAGTGAAGCCCGTTACAGGTCTGAAGCTTTCTTT; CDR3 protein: CASSEARYRSEAFF
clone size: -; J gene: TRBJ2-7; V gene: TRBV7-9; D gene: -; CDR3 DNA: TGTGCCAGCAGCGACGGTGGGGTGAGAAGCTCCTACGAGCAGTACTTC; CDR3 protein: CASSDGGVRSSYEQYF